This T cell receptor (beta chain) was identified during a study of blood T cell repertoires in COVID-19. Study-level information: There were acute and convalescent COVID-19 samples, and they came from the United States, Italy and Spain. Sources were T cells, B-cell-depleted T cells, or PBMCs; the material itself was cDNA or gDNA.

The CDR3 spans 15 residues. Germline CDR1 and CDR2: SGDLS and YYNGEE. The ends were cut back, 4 bases at V and 2 bases at J, with 15 bases in the middle. Per the study methods: Amplification from reference gene primers served as the basis for estimated nucleated cell counts. Here immunoSEQ multiplex PCR was the method, and the copy in TCRdb shows in-frame clones only, minus some. That table is the source of V, J and clone size, and D and trimming were worked out from the DNA. The repertoire holds about 360,000 clones, with approximately 86% as singletons. The Seattle patients joined while their infection was active and were tracked longitudinally afterward.

The chain recombines TRBV9 with TRBJ1-2; D not certain. The material sequenced was peripheral blood. The receptor was derived from a woman in her fifties or sixties with COVID-19, enrolled during active disease. CDR3: CASSPRLGPNYGYTF. The CDR3 DNA reads TGTGCCAGCAGCCCCCGATTGGGCCCAAACTATGGCTACACCTTC.